A selection of T cell receptor beta chains follows, all from one sample in a study of blood T cell repertoires in COVID-19. Sequenced by immunoSEQ multiplex PCR; TCRdb stores in-frame clones only, minus some. The data show about 80,000 clones, about 83% seen once. Source material: peripheral blood. These receptors came from a man aged 50-59 years with acute or convalescent COVID-19. Both conserved end residues are part of each CDR3. A D gene is named only where the DNA matches it firmly. Rows give clone size only sometimes, using once, few, many, or a class for an expanded clone.

d_call,cdr3_length,clone_size,j_call,v_call,cdr3_nt,cdr3_aa
TRBD1,14,-,TRBJ2-2,TRBV2,TGTGCCAGCAGTGCGGACAGGGGCACCGGGGAGCTGTTTTTT,CASSADRGTGELFF
-,17,few,TRBJ2-3,TRBV7-9,TGTGCCAGCAGCTTAGAGGTAAGCGGTACTAGCACAGATACGCAGTATTTT,CASSLEVSGTSTDTQYF
-,15,-,TRBJ2-6,TRBV7-3,TGTGCCGTCGGGGCAGGGGTTTCTGGGGCCAACGTCCTGACTTTC,CAVGAGVSGANVLTF
TRBD1,13,-,TRBJ2-5,TRBV6-4,TGTGCCAGCAGGCCGGGACAGGGAGAGACCCAGTACTTC,CASRPGQGETQYF
TRBD2,17,-,TRBJ2-1,TRBV6-6,TGTGCCAGCAGTCCTAAAGCGGGAGGACTTTCCTACAATGAGCAGTTCTTC,CASSPKAGGLSYNEQFF
-,13,-,TRBJ2-1,TRBV27,TGTGCCAGCAGTTTATCCTCTAGCGTTGAGCAGTTCTTC,CASSLSSSVEQFF
TRBD1,13,-,TRBJ1-2,TRBV11-3,TGTGCCAGCAGCGCGACAGGGGGCTACGGCTACACCTTC,CASSATGGYGYTF
-,14,-,TRBJ2-5,TRBV27,TGTGCCAGCAGCCCTAGGGGACTCAGAGAGACCCAGTACTTC,CASSPRGLRETQYF
-,15,-,TRBJ2-3,TRBV19,TGTGCCAGTAGTATCGGACGGACATACACAGATACGCAGTATTTT,CASSIGRTYTDTQYF
-,16,-,TRBJ2-1,TRBV3-1/TRBV3-2,TGTGCCAGCAGCCAAGATTTTGGGGGAGGCCACAATGAGCAGTTCTTC,CASSQDFGGGHNEQFF